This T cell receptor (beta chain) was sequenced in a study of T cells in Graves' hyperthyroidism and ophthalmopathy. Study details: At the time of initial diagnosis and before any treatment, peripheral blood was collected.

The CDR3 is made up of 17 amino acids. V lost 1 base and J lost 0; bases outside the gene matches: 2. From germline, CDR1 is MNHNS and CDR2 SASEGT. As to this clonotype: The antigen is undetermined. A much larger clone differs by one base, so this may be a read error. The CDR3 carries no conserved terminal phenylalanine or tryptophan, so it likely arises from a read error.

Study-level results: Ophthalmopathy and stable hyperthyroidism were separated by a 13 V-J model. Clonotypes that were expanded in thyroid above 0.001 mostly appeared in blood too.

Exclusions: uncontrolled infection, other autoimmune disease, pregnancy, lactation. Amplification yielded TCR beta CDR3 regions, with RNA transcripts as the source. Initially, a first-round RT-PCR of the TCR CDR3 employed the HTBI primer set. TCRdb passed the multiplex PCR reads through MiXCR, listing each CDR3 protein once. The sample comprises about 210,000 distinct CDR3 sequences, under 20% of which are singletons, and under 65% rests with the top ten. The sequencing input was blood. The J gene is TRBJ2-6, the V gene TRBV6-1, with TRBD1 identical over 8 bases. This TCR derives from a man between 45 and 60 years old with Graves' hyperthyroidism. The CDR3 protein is CASSEGQGYSGANVLTL. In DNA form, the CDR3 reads TGTGCCAGCAGTGAAGGACAGGGGTACTCTGGGGCCAACGTCCTGACTCTC.